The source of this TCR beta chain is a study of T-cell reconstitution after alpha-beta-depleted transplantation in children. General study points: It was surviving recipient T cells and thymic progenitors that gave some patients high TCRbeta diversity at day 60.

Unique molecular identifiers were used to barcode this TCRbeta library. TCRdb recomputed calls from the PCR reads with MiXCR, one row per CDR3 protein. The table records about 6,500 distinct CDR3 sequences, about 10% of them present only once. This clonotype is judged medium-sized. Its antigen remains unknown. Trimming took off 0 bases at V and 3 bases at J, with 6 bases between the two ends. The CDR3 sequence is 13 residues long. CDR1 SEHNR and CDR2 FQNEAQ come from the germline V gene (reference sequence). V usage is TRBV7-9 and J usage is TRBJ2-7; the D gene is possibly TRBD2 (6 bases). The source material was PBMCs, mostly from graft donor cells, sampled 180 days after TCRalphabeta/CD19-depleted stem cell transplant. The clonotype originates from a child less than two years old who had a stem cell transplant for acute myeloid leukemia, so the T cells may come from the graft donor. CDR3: CASSLAGGYEQYF. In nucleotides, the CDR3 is TGTGCCAGCAGCTTAGCCGGGGGCTACGAGCAGTACTTC.